The rows below give T cell receptor beta chains drawn from one sample of a study of T cells in Graves' hyperthyroidism and ophthalmopathy. TCRdb reprocessed the multiplex PCR reads with MiXCR, giving one entry per CDR3 protein. The sample includes some 740,000 distinct CDR3 sequences, around 13% of them seen just once. Source material: blood. Source of these receptors: a woman between 18 and 29 years old with Graves' hyperthyroidism. Each CDR3 is given with its conserved first and last residue. Each record gives: V gene, J gene, clone size, D gene, CDR3 DNA, CDR3 protein. The D gene is left open where the match is weak. Clone size appears in some rows only: once, few, many, or a class for an expanded clone.

TRBV19	TRBJ1-1	.	.	TGTGCCAGTAGTATATATAAGGGCACTGAAGCTTTCTTT	CASSIYKGTEAFF
TRBV4-3	TRBJ1-1	few	TRBD1	TGCGCCAGCAGCCAAGATAGGGGGCTTGGGGGTTCTGAAGCTTTCTTT	CASSQDRGLGGSEAFF
TRBV5-6	TRBJ2-7	.	TRBD2	TGTGCCAGCAGCCTATCGGGACTAGCGACCCTACTACAGTACTTC	CASSLSGLATLLQYF
TRBV7-9	TRBJ2-1	.	.	TGTGCCAGCAGCTTCTGGGGGCCCTACAATGAGCAGTTCTTC	CASSFWGPYNEQFF
TRBV3-1	TRBJ1-2	many	.	TGTGCCAGCAGCCAGACGGCGTATGGCTACACCTTC	CASSQTAYGYTF
TRBV12-3/TRBV12-4	TRBJ2-3	many	.	TGTGCCAGCAGCCCCGGGACTCCTACCACGCAGTATTTT	CASSPGTPTTQYF
TRBV2	TRBJ1-2	many	.	TGTGCCAGCAGTGAAGCAGGCAGGAACTATGGCTACACCTTC	CASSEAGRNYGYTF
TRBV3-1	TRBJ1-1	many	.	TGTGCCAGCAGCCGGGCGGTGAACACTGAAGCTTTCTTT	CASSRAVNTEAFF
TRBV29-1	TRBJ1-1	few	.	TGCAGCGTGACCAGGGGAGTAGGTAGCACTGAAGCTTTCTTT	CSVTRGVGSTEAFF
TRBV19	TRBJ1-1	few	TRBD1	TGTGCCAGCGACAGGGGGAGGGACACTGAAGCTTTCTTT	CASDRGRDTEAFF
TRBV12-3/TRBV12-4	TRBJ2-2	many	.	TGTGCCAGCAGCAACACCGGGACGGTGGGCACCGGGGAGCTGTTTTTT	CASSNTGTVGTGELFF
TRBV12-3/TRBV12-4	TRBJ2-1	.	TRBD2	TGTGCCAGCAGTGTCCGACAAGCGGGAGTACTTGAGCAGTTCTTC	CASSVRQAGVLEQFF
TRBV9	TRBJ1-6	.	.	TGTGCCAGCAGCGTAGCCATGGGGAATTCACCCCTCCACTTT	CASSVAMGNSPLHF
TRBV20-1	TRBJ2-1	many	TRBD2	TGCAGTGCTAGATCGGGACTAGCGGGAGTGGTTGGTGAGCAGTTCTTC	CSARSGLAGVVGEQFF
TRBV13	TRBJ2-1	many	.	TGTGCCAGCAGCTTCCCGGGACCAAGCTACAATGAGCAGTTCTTC	CASSFPGPSYNEQFF
TRBV5-1	TRBJ2-6	few	.	TGCGCCAGCAGTTCTACATTACCTGGGGCCAACGTCCTGACTTTC	CASSSTLPGANVLTF
TRBV2	TRBJ2-2	many	.	TGTGCCAGCAAGAGGGACCCAGACGGGGAGCTGTTTTTT	CASKRDPDGELFF
TRBV7-2	TRBJ2-7	many	TRBD1	TGTGCCAGCAGCTTAGATCAGGGGGCGTACTACGAGCAGTACTTC	CASSLDQGAYYEQYF
TRBV7-3	TRBJ2-1	.	TRBD1	TGTGCCAGCAGCCTCTTGGGACAGGGGGTAGGCAATGAGCAGTTCTTC	CASSLLGQGVGNEQFF
TRBV9	TRBJ2-1	many	TRBD2	TGTGCCAGCAGCCACAGACTAGCGGAAGTCTACAATGAGCAGTTCTTC	CASSHRLAEVYNEQFF
TRBV7-8	TRBJ2-7	.	.	TGTGCCAGCAGCTTAAGCGGGCCCGGCAACGAGCAGTACTTC	CASSLSGPGNEQYF
TRBV3-1	TRBJ1-1	many	.	TGTGCCAGCAGCCAAGCCCCTAACACAGGCTTCTTGGCTTTCTTT	CASSQAPNTGFLAFF
TRBV19	TRBJ2-3	many	TRBD2	TGTGCCAGTAGTGCCCGTAGCGGGGCTAGCACAGATACGCAGTATTTT	CASSARSGASTDTQYF
TRBV11-2	TRBJ2-5	many	TRBD1	TGTGCCAGCAGGGACGGGACAGCTCAAGAGACCCAGTACTTC	CASRDGTAQETQYF
TRBV6-2/TRBV6-3	TRBJ2-7	.	.	TGTGCCAGCAGTTTTCCGTCCGCCAGGGTCGGACCCTACGAGCAGTACTTC	CASSFPSARVGPYEQYF
TRBV30	TRBJ2-3	.	.	TGTGCCTGGAGTTTCTGGGACAACACAGATACGCAGTATTTT	CAWSFWDNTDTQYF
TRBV20-1	TRBJ2-1	few	.	TGCAGTGCTAGAGATCTGGGGAGCCCCTACAATGAGCAGTTCTTC	CSARDLGSPYNEQFF
TRBV27	TRBJ2-2	.	.	TGTGCCAGCAGTTCCGGAGGGGTTGCCGGGGAGCTGTTTTTT	CASSSGGVAGELFF
TRBV18	TRBJ1-2	few	.	TGTGCCAGCTCACCACGGGCGGGGGATGGCTACACCTTC	CASSPRAGDGYTF
TRBV3-1	TRBJ1-6	many	.	TGTGCCAGCAGCCGGACAGCGGATTCACCCCTCCACTTT	CASSRTADSPLHF
TRBV6-1	TRBJ2-1	once	.	TGTGCCAGCAGTGACAGTCCAGGGATATACAATGAGCAGTTCTTC	CASSDSPGIYNEQFF
TRBV7-2	TRBJ2-5	many	TRBD2	TGTGCCAGCAGCTTAGATCAGACTAGCATGGAAGAGACCCAGTACTTC	CASSLDQTSMEETQYF
TRBV15	TRBJ2-1	.	TRBD2	TGTGCCACCAGCGAGACTAGCGGGAGTGCGCAGTTCTTC	CATSETSGSAQFF
TRBV6-1	TRBJ2-3	.	.	TGTGCCAGCAGCCTCGGGCGTGCCGCAGATACGCAGTATTTT	CASSLGRAADTQYF
TRBV15	TRBJ2-3	few	.	TGTGCCACCAGCAGAGGGGTAGAAATCACAGATACGCAGTATTTT	CATSRGVEITDTQYF
TRBV7-8	TRBJ2-6	.	.	TGTGCCAGCACCCCCCCTGGGGCCAACGTCCTGACTTTC	CASTPPGANVLTF
TRBV19	TRBJ2-1	.	.	TGTGCCAGTAGTATAGATTTGACGGGAGCAGCGTACAATGAGCAGTTCTTC	CASSIDLTGAAYNEQFF
TRBV7-3	TRBJ2-7	.	.	TGTGCCAGCAGCTTATACTCTTCGTACGAGCAGTACTTC	CASSLYSSYEQYF
TRBV4-1	TRBJ2-7	many	.	TGCGCCAGCAGCCAAGAAGGATCGGGGACGTCGTACGTCGAGCAGTACTTC	CASSQEGSGTSYVEQYF
TRBV5-1	TRBJ2-3	.	TRBD1	TGCGCCAGCAGCTGGGGCACAGGGGGAGCAGATACGCAGTATTTT	CASSWGTGGADTQYF
TRBV11-2	TRBJ2-3	many	.	TGTGCCAGCAGCGAAACTAGCTTGAATACGCAGTATTTT	CASSETSLNTQYF
TRBV7-9	TRBJ2-1	many	.	TGTGCCAGCAGCTTAACGACGGTGTTGGGCAATGAGCAGTTCTTC	CASSLTTVLGNEQFF
TRBV28	TRBJ1-5	many	.	TGTGCCAGCAGTTTTTCACTCAATCAGCCCCAGCATTTT	CASSFSLNQPQHF
TRBV27	TRBJ2-1	many	TRBD2	TGTGCCAGCAGTTTAAGGGCGGGAGAAAGGAAGGCGAATGAGCAGTTCTTC	CASSLRAGERKANEQFF
TRBV29-1	TRBJ2-1	.	.	TGCAGCGTTGCCAGGGGGGTCTACAATGAGCAGTTCTTC	CSVARGVYNEQFF
TRBV20-1	TRBJ2-7	many	TRBD2	TGCAGTGCTAGGACTAGCGGGAGGGCCGGTTACGAGCAGTACTTC	CSARTSGRAGYEQYF
TRBV5-1	TRBJ2-7	.	.	TGCGCCAGCAGCTTGGAGGGTGAACTAGAAGCCTACAATGAGCAGTACTTC	CASSLEGELEAYNEQYF
TRBV11-2	TRBJ2-2	.	.	TGTGCCAGCAGCTTAGAGCTGAGGGAGATTACCGGGGAGCTGTTTTTT	CASSLELREITGELFF
TRBV29-1	TRBJ1-2	.	.	TGCAGCTCCGCGGGGAACGACGATGGCTACACCTTC	CSSAGNDDGYTF
TRBV12-3/TRBV12-4	TRBJ2-1	many	.	TGTGCCAGCAGTTTAGGCGGCACCACCTTTGGGCCGGATGAGCAGTTCTTC	CASSLGGTTFGPDEQFF
TRBV20-1	TRBJ1-4	many	TRBD1	TGCAGTGTTGCGCGGGCCGGGACAGGGAATGAAAAACTGTTTTTT	CSVARAGTGNEKLFF
TRBV30	TRBJ1-2	many	TRBD1	TGTGCCTGGAGTGTAACCGGGACAGGGGATGGCTACACCTTC	CAWSVTGTGDGYTF
TRBV10-3	TRBJ2-2	.	.	TGTGCCACCGATAAGGGGGGGACCCAGAACACCGGGGAGCTGTTTTTT	CATDKGGTQNTGELFF
TRBV20-1	TRBJ2-7	many	TRBD2	TGCAGTGCTCATAGCGGGAAGTCCTACGAGCAGTACTTC	CSAHSGKSYEQYF
TRBV27	TRBJ1-5	many	.	TGTGCCAGCAGTTCCCGGACATTGGTTCATGAGCCCCAGCATTTT	CASSSRTLVHEPQHF
TRBV27	TRBJ2-2	many	.	TGTGCCAGCAGTTTCGGCCAGGGGTACACCGGGGAGCTGTTTTTT	CASSFGQGYTGELFF
TRBV5-1	TRBJ2-7	many	.	TGCGCCACCTCAGGTGAAGGGGGCTCCTACGAGCAGTACTTC	CATSGEGGSYEQYF
TRBV7-2	TRBJ1-5	.	.	TGTGCCAGCAGCAACTTTAGGAGGGATCAGCCCCAGCATTTT	CASSNFRRDQPQHF
TRBV2	TRBJ1-5	few	.	TGTGCCAGCAGGCAATTTGACAGGACCAATCAGCCCCAGCATTTT	CASRQFDRTNQPQHF
TRBV28	TRBJ2-1	few	TRBD1	TGTGCCAGCAGTTATCCGGGACAGGGAAGGGATGAGCAGTTCTTC	CASSYPGQGRDEQFF